These 2 T cell receptor beta chains originate from one sample sequenced in a study of human T cells and chemical hapten exposure. One entry per CDR3 protein results from TCRdb running MiXCR on the RACE reads. Here the sample spans some 200,000 distinct CDR3 sequences, 20% to 25% being singletons. This sample's time point: patch test 1, 2 weeks after DPC sensitization. The treatment: therapeutic diphenylcyclopropenone sensitization with weekly scalp DPC. Material: whole blood, obtained in connection with sensitization to the hapten diphenylcyclopropenone (DPC). The receptors originated from a woman aged 50 to 65 with alopecia areata. Some clones in this sample may be carry-over from other donors' samples.

V is TRBV6-5 and J is TRBJ1-1, with D possibly TRBD1 on 6 matching bases. Germline CDR1 reads MNHEY; CDR2 reads SVGAGI. The length of the CDR3 is 15 residues. The ends were cut back, 5 bases at V and 2 bases at J, with 15 bases in the middle. CDR3 residues: CASSMSMGANTEAFF. The CDR3, as DNA: TGTGCCAGCAGTATGAGTATGGGGGCCAACACTGAAGCTTTCTTT.

The sample holds a few counts of this clonotype. The V call is TRBV20-1, the J call TRBJ2-1; 15 positions agree with TRBD2. CDR1 and CDR2 (germline): DFQATT, SNEGSKA (reference sequence). This CDR3 region has 13 residues. The CDR3 DNA sequence: TGCAGGGGACTAGCGGGAGGTTCCAATGAGCAGTTCTTC. Its translation is CRGLAGGSNEQFF.